The sequence of this TCR beta chain was determined in a study of tumor-infiltrating lymphocytes in oesophageal squamous cell carcinoma. Germline V gene lookup returns CDR1 SGHTA and CDR2 FQGTGA. V lost 4 bases to trimming and J lost 11 bases; unmatched junction nucleotides: 12. CDR3 length: 15 residues. MiXCR, run by TCRdb on the reads, gives a single entry per CDR3 protein. The repertoire consists of more than 10,000 distinct CDR3 sequences, with roughly 58% occurring once and the leading ten covering around 50%. This clonotype was sampled from a female donor with esophageal squamous cell carcinoma. Sequencing used blood. This chain uses TRBV7-3 with TRBJ2-5; 11 bases line up with TRBD2. This chain's CDR3 is CASSYGLAGYNEQYF. The CDR3 DNA is TGTGCCAGCAGCTACGGACTAGCGGGTTACAATGAGCAGTACTTC.